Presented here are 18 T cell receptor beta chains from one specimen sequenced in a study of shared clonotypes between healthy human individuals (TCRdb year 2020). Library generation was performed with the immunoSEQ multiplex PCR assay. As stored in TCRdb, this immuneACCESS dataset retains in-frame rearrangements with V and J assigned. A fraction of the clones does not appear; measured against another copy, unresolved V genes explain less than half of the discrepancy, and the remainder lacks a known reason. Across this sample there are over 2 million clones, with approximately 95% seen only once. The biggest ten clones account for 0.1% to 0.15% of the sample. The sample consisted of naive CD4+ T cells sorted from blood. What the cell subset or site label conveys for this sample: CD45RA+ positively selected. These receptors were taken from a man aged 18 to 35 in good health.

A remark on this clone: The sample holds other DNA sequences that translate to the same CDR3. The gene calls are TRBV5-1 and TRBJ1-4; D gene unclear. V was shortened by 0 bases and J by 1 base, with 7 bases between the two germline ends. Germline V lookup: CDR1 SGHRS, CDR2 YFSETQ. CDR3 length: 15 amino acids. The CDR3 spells CASSLVGGTNEKLFF. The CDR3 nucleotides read TGCGCCAGCAGCTTGGTGGGAGGAACTAATGAAAAACTGTTTTTT.

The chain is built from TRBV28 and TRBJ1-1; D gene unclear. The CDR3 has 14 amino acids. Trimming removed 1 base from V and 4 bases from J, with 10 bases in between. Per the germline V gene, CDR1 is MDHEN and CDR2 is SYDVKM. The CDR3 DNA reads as TGTGCCAGCAGTTTATTAGTTGTGGGCACTGAAGCTTTCTTT. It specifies CASSLLVVGTEAFF.

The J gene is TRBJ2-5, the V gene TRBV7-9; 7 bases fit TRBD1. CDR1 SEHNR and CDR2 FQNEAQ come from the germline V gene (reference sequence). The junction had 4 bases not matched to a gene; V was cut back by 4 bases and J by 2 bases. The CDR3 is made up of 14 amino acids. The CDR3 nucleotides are TGTGCCAGCAGCTATGACAGGGTACAAGAGACCCAGTACTTC. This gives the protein CASSYDRVQETQYF.

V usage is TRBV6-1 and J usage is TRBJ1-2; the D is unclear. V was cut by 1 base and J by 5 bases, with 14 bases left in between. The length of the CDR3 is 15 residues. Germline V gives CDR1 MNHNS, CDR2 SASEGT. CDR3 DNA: TGTGCCAGCAGTGAAGAAGTTGGCAGCGTATATGGCTACACCTTC. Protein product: CASSEEVGSVYGYTF.

In nucleotides, the CDR3 is TGTGCCAGCACCCTAGGGGGATCTGAGACCCAGTACTTC. Protein product: CASTLGGSETQYF. The genes are TRBV7-2 and TRBJ2-5, with D possibly matching TRBD1 (6 bases). Per germline, CDR1 SGHTA and CDR2 FQGNSA. V gave up 7 bases and J gave up 5 bases, with 14 bases separating them. This CDR3 contains 13 residues.

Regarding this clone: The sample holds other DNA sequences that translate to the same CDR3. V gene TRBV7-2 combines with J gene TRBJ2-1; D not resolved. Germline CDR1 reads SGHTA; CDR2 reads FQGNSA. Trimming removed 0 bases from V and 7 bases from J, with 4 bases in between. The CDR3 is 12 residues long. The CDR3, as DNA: TGTGCCAGCAGCTTAGCAAGAAATGAGCAGTTCTTC. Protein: CASSLARNEQFF.

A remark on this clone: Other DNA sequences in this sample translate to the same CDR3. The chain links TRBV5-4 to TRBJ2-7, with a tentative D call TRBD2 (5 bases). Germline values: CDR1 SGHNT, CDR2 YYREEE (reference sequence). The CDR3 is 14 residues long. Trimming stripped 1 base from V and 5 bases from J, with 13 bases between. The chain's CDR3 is CASSLSGRVDEQYF. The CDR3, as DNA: TGTGCCAGCAGCTTGAGCGGCCGTGTGGACGAGCAGTACTTC.

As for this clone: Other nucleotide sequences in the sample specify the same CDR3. CDR3 amino acids: CAISGTVNTEAFF. The CDR3, as DNA: TGTGCCATCTCAGGAACAGTGAACACTGAAGCTTTCTTT. This sequence joins TRBV10-3 and TRBJ1-1; D gene ambiguous. V lost 8 bases and J 0 bases, leaving 10 bases between the germline ends. Germline CDR1 and CDR2: ENHRY and SYGVKD. This CDR3 has 13 amino acids.

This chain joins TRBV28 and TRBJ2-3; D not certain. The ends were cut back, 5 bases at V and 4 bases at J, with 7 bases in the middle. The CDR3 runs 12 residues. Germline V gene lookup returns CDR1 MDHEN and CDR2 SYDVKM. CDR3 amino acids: CASSHAPDTQYF. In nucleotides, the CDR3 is TGTGCCAGCAGTCACGCCCCAGATACGCAGTATTTT.

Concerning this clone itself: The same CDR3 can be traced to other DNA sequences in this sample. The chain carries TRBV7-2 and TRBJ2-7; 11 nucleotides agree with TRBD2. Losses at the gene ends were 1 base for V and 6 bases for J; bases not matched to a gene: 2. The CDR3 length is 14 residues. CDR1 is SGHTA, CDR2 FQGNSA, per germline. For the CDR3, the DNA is TGTGCCAGCAGCTTAGGGACTAGCGGGTCCGAGCAGTACTTC. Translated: CASSLGTSGSEQYF.

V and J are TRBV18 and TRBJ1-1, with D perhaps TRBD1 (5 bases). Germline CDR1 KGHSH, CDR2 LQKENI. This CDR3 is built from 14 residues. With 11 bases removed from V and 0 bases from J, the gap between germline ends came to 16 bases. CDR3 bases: TGTGCCTCCGCACCGGGACTAATGAACACTGAAGCTTTCTTT. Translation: CASAPGLMNTEAFF.

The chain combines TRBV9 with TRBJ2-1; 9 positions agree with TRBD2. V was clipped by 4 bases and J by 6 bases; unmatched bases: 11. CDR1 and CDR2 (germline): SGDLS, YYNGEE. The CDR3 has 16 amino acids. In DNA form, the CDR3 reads TGTGCCAGCAGCCCTAGCAGGGGACTAGCAATCAATGAGCAGTTCTTC. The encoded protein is CASSPSRGLAINEQFF.

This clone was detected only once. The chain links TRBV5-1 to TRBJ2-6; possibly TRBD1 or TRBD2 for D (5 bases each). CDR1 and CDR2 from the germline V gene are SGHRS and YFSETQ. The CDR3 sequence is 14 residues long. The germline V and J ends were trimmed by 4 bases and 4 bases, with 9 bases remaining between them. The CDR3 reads CASSPGRGANVLTF. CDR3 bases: TGCGCCAGCAGCCCGGGACGGGGGGCCAACGTCCTGACTTTC. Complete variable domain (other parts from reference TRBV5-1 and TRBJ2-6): KAGVTQTPRYLIKTRGQQVTLSCSPISGHRSVSWYQQTPGQGLQFLFEYFSETQRNKGNFPGRFSGRQFSNSRSEMNVSTLELGDSALYLCASSPGRGANVLTFGAGSRLTVL.

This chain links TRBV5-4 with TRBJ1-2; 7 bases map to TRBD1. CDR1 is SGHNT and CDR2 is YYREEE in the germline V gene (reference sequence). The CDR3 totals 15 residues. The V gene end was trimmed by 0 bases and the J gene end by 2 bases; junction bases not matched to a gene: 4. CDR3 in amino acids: CASSLETGKNYGYTF. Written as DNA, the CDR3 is TGTGCCAGCAGCTTGGAGACAGGGAAAAACTATGGCTACACCTTC.

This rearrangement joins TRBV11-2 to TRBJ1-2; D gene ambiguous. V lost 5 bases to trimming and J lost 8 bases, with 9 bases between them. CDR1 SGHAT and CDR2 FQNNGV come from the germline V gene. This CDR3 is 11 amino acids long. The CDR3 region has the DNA TGTGCCAGCAGCCAGATGGGAGGCTACACCTTC. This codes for CASSQMGGYTF.

CDR3 coding DNA: TGTGCCAGCAGCTTAACGAGGACAGGGAGCACAGATACGCAGTATTTT. It encodes CASSLTRTGSTDTQYF. V is TRBV7-3 and J is TRBJ2-3, with TRBD1 identical over 8 bases. CDR1 is SGHTA and CDR2 is FQGTGA in the germline V gene. The CDR3 has 16 residues. Trimming cost V 0 bases and J 0 bases; bases outside gene matches: 2. The whole variable domain, remainder taken from reference TRBV7-3 and TRBJ2-3, is GAGVSQTPSNKVTEKGKYVELRCDPISGHTALYWYRQSLGQGPEFLIYFQGTGAADDSGLPNDRFFAVRPEGSVSTLKIQRTERGDSAVYLCASSLTRTGSTDTQYFGPGTRLTVL.

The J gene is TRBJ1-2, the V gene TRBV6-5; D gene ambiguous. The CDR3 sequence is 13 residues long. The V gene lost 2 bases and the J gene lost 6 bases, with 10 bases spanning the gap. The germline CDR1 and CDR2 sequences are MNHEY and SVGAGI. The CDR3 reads CASSYHPGDGYTF. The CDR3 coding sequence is TGTGCCAGCAGTTACCATCCGGGAGATGGCTACACCTTC.

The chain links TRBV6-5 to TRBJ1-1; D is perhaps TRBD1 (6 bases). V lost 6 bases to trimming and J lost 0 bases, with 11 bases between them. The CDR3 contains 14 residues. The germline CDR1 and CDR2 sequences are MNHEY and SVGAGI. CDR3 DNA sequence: TGTGCCAGCAGGCGGGACAACATGAACACTGAAGCTTTCTTT. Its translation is CASRRDNMNTEAFF.